A single sample gave rise to the 3 T cell receptor beta chains below, sequenced in a study of CD8 T cells in Susac syndrome. Random hexamers were used to reverse transcribe the RNA input (about 0.5 to 1 ug). TCRdb re-analysed the immunoSEQ multiplex PCR reads in MiXCR, keeping a single row per CDR3 protein. The top ten clones hold under 0.15% of a sample with some 450,000 distinct CDR3 sequences, around 83% of them seen once. Sequenced sample: CD8+ T cells from PBMCs. The source is a human donor with multiple sclerosis.

The V gene is TRBV30, the J gene TRBJ2-1; a possible D gene is TRBD1 (5 bases). The CDR3 covers 17 residues. Germline assignment: CDR1 GTSNPN and CDR2 SVGIG (reference sequence). The V gene lost 1 base and the J gene lost 5 bases, with 21 bases spanning the gap. The CDR3 loop is CAWSGDWAPTVDNEQFF. The CDR3 region has the DNA TGTGCCTGGAGTGGAGACTGGGCCCCGACAGTAGACAATGAGCAGTTCTTC.

The chain carries TRBV19 and TRBJ2-1, with a possible D match to TRBD1 (5 bases). Germline loops: CDR1 LNHDA, CDR2 SQIVND (reference sequence). The CDR3 is 13 residues long. V shed 10 bases and J shed 2 bases, with 12 bases lying between them. The CDR3 DNA is TGTGCCACCTCCCCGGACACCTACAATGAGCAGTTCTTC. This gives the protein CATSPDTYNEQFF.

The chain joins TRBV20-1 to TRBJ1-1; no definite D call. Germline V gene sequence: CDR1 DFQATT, CDR2 SNEGSKA (reference sequence). The CDR3 is made up of 16 amino acids. V was cut by 0 bases and J by 4 bases, with 18 bases left in between. This chain's CDR3 is CSARDPEWEEVTEAFF. As DNA, the CDR3 is TGCAGTGCTAGAGATCCCGAATGGGAGGAGGTCACTGAAGCTTTCTTT.